This TCR beta chain was identified in a study of identical twins. CDR3 length equals 15 residues. The germline V gene encodes CDR1 DFQATT and CDR2 SNEGSKA (reference sequence). V was shortened by 6 bases and J by 2 bases, with 18 bases between the two germline ends. This clonotype has only a few counts. TCRdb ran MiXCR on the 5' RACE reads and lists one entry per CDR3 protein. The data contain 510,000 or so distinct CDR3 sequences, roughly 15% of them singletons. This sample was shared with a second study, whose subject was yellow fever vaccine responses in identical twins.

The sequenced sample was CD4+ T cells sorted from blood. This chain joins TRBV20-1 and TRBJ2-3; maybe TRBD1 (6 bases). The TCR comes from a woman between 18 and 29 years old in good health. The CDR3 here is CSAADGAGVTDTQYF. DNA for the CDR3: TGCAGTGCGGCGGATGGGGCAGGGGTCACAGATACGCAGTATTTT.